These 2 T cell receptor beta chains came from one sample sequenced in a study of blood T cells in healthy people across ages. Together with a sample-barcoded 5' primer, a J-beta primer mix was included in a second PCR lasting about 6 to 12 cycles. TCRdb reprocessed the 5' RACE reads via MiXCR and lists one record per CDR3 protein. The table lists under 2 million distinct CDR3 sequences, almost 35% of them singletons, with approximately 10% in the top ten. The sequenced sample was blood. Every receptor here comes from a young woman in good health.

This clonotype was detected only a few times. The chain recombines TRBV24-1 with TRBJ1-2; 7 positions match TRBD1. Germline CDR1 reads KGHDR; CDR2 reads SFDVKD. J gave up 4 bases and V 3 bases, and 7 bases lay outside the gene matches. The CDR3 contains 15 residues. CDR3: CATSDPGTAPYGYTF. In nucleotides, the CDR3 is TGTGCCACCAGTGATCCCGGGACAGCTCCCTATGGCTACACCTTC.

This rearrangement joins TRBV14 to TRBJ1-2; no firm D call. V was cut by 5 bases and J by 2 bases, with 6 bases left in between. The CDR3 has 12 amino acids. The germline V gene encodes CDR1 SGHDN and CDR2 FVKESK. CDR3 in DNA: TGTGCCAGCAGCAACGTAAACTATGGCTACACCTTC. Translated: CASSNVNYGYTF.